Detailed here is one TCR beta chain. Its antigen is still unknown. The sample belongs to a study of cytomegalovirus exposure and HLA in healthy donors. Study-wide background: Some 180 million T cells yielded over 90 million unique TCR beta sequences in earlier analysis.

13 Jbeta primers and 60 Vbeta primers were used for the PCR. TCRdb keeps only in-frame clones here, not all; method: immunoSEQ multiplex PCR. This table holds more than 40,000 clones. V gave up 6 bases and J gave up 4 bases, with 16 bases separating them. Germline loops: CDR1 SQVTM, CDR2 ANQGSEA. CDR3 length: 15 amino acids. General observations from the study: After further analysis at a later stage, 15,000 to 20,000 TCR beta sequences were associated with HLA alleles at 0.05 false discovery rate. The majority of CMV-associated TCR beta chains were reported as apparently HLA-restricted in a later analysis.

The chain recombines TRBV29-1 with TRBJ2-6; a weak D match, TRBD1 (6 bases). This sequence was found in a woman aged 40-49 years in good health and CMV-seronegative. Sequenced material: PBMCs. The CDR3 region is CSVLPGHAGANVLTF. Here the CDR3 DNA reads TGCAGCGTCCTACCGGGACACGCCGGGGCCAACGTCCTGACTTTC.